These 23 T cell receptor beta chains were all obtained from the same sample, sequenced in a study of blood T cells in healthy people across ages. With a J-beta primer mix and a sample-barcoded 5' primer, a second PCR ran roughly 6 to 11 cycles. TCRdb reprocessed the 5' RACE reads with MiXCR, giving one entry per CDR3 protein. Among roughly 550,000 distinct CDR3 sequences listed, 24% were seen once. These same records also appear under a second study, on T cells of mothers and their children.

Source material: blood. These receptors all come from a boy aged 5-17 years in good health.

The V gene is TRBV7-2, the J gene TRBJ1-4; 7 bases match TRBD1. Germline trimming cut 5 bases from V and 6 bases from J; bases unmatched to any gene: 9. CDR3 length: 15 amino acids. Looked up from germline, CDR1 is SGHTA and CDR2 is FQGNSA. The CDR3 region is CASSRTGTADEKLFF. Here the CDR3 DNA reads TGTGCCAGCAGCCGGACCGGGACAGCTGATGAAAAACTGTTTTTT.

This clonotype was seen more than once but under ten times. The V call is TRBV2, the J call TRBJ2-5; D is undetermined. The end of the DNA is better explained by TRBJ2-1, so the J call may be wrong. This CDR3 spans 14 amino acids. Germline CDR1 and CDR2: SNHLY and FYNNEI. CDR3 bases: TGTGCCAGCGTAAAAGAGGTCCGCTACAATGAGCAGTTCTTC. It translates to CASVKEVRYNEQFF.

This clonotype was seen at least ten times. J is TRBJ1-4 and V is TRBV11-2; 10 positions match TRBD1. This CDR3 is built from 14 residues. J was trimmed by 8 bases and V by 3 bases; bases with no gene match: 3. Germline V lookup: CDR1 SGHAT, CDR2 FQNNGV. CDR3 loop: CASSFDRGREKLFF. The CDR3 DNA follows: TGTGCCAGCAGCTTTGACAGGGGGCGCGAAAAACTGTTTTTT. Based on the CDR3 plus reference TRBV11-2 and TRBJ1-4, the full variable domain is EAGVAQSPRYKIIEKRQSVAFWCNPISGHATLYWYQQILGQGPKLLIQFQNNGVVDDSQLPKDRFSAERLKGVDSTLKIQPAKLEDSAVYLCASSFDRGREKLFFGSGTQLSVL.

This sequence joins TRBV29-1 and TRBJ2-1, with D unresolved. V shed 1 base and J shed 1 base, with 11 bases lying between them. The CDR3 covers 15 residues. Per the germline V gene, CDR1 is SQVTM and CDR2 is ANQGSEA. DNA of the CDR3: TGCAGCGTTGAAGCGCACCGACGGTCCTACAATGAGCAGTTCTTC. Translation: CSVEAHRRSYNEQFF.

This clonotype has just a few counts. The chain uses TRBV24-1 and TRBJ2-1, with 12 bases lining up with TRBD2. The V gene end was trimmed by 7 bases and the J gene end by 3 bases; junction bases not matched to a gene: 12. CDR3 length equals 18 residues. Germline CDR1 KGHDR, CDR2 SFDVKD. CDR3 amino acids: CATSSTSGGLDRYNEQFF. The CDR3 nucleotides read TGTGCCACCAGCTCAACTAGCGGGGGGCTCGACCGCTACAATGAGCAGTTCTTC.

This clonotype was found a few times. One end of the junction varies from germline; a read error may be responsible. CDR3 region: CAWSEVSYEQYF. CDR3 nucleotide sequence: TGTGCCTGGAGTGAGGTTTCCTATGAGCAGTACTTC. This chain links TRBV30 with TRBJ2-7; D not resolved. The CDR3 contains 12 residues. CDR1 and CDR2 from the germline V gene are GTSNPN and SVGIG (reference sequence).

This chain joins TRBV20-1 and TRBJ2-7; 7 nucleotides match TRBD1. The V and J ends lost 6 bases and 2 bases, in that order; junction bases with no gene match: 13. Germline CDR1 reads DFQATT; CDR2 reads SNEGSKA (reference sequence). This CDR3 has 15 residues. CDR3 sequence: CSAKNAAQGAYEQYF. The CDR3 DNA sequence: TGCAGTGCAAAAAATGCGGCGCAGGGGGCCTACGAGCAGTACTTC.

This rearrangement joins TRBV6-2 or TRBV6-3 to TRBJ1-4; 7 bases line up with TRBD1. Per the germline V gene, CDR1 is MNHEY and CDR2 is SVGEGT. This CDR3 has 15 amino acids. With V trimmed by 4 bases and J by 8 bases, 10 bases remained unmatched. DNA of the CDR3: TGTGCCAGCAGTTCGTCTTCCGGGACAGCGGAAAAACTGTTTTTT. It codes for CASSSSSGTAEKLFF.

The genes are TRBV7-2 and TRBJ2-3, with D perhaps TRBD1 (6 bases). The CDR3 has 13 residues. Germline assignment: CDR1 SGHTA and CDR2 FQGNSA. Trimming cost V 9 bases and J 3 bases, with 13 bases left between them. The CDR3 region is CASPDSETDTQYF. The CDR3 bases are TGTGCCAGTCCGGACAGTGAGACAGATACGCAGTATTTT.

Worth noting for this clonotype: Given a much more abundant clone one base away, this may be a read error. V usage is TRBV2 and J usage is TRBJ1-2, with 8 positions matching TRBD1. The CDR3 totals 14 residues. Germline CDR1 and CDR2: SNHLY and FYNNEI. The CDR3 here is CGSTHSDRDHGYTF. As DNA, the CDR3 is TGTGGCAGCACCCACTCGGACAGGGATCATGGCTACACCTTC.

This clonotype was counted only a few times. The chain combines TRBV2 with TRBJ2-5, with D uncertain. V lost 10 bases, J lost 4 bases, and 16 bases lay in between. CDR3 length: 13 residues. The V gene's germline CDR1 is SNHLY and CDR2 FYNNEI. In DNA, the CDR3 is TGTGCCATCAGACGGCCTATGGTAGAGACCCAGTACTTC. Its protein product is CAIRRPMVETQYF.

This sequence joins TRBV29-1 and TRBJ2-1; TRBD2 agrees at 7 bases. The CDR3 is 14 residues long. Trimming took 2 bases from V and 2 from J; bases not matched to a gene: 3. Germline V CDR1 and CDR2: SQVTM, ANQGSEA. CDR3 in DNA: TGCAGCGTTGAACTAGCGGACACCTACAATGAGCAGTTCTTC. This encodes CSVELADTYNEQFF.

The rearrangement uses TRBV13 and TRBJ2-5; weak D call: TRBD1 (5 bases). V lost 3 bases, J lost 2 bases, and 10 bases lay in between. Germline loops: CDR1 PRHDT, CDR2 FYEKMQ (reference sequence). The CDR3 length is 14 residues. The chain's CDR3 is CASSFSGSQETQYF. The CDR3 DNA reads TGTGCCAGCAGCTTCTCAGGGTCTCAAGAGACCCAGTACTTC.

This clonotype was seen only a few times. The V and J genes are TRBV19 and TRBJ2-1, with 8 positions matching TRBD2. CDR1 and CDR2 (germline): LNHDA, SQIVND (reference sequence). This CDR3 has 15 residues. J lost 5 bases, V lost 5 bases, and 8 bases had no gene match. The CDR3 sequence is CASSPAMGLDNEQFF. CDR3 DNA: TGTGCCAGTAGTCCGGCAATGGGACTAGACAATGAGCAGTTCTTC.

This clonotype was counted many times. V is TRBV29-1 and J is TRBJ2-7, with D uncertain. The CDR3 covers 14 residues. The germline V gene has CDR1 SQVTM and CDR2 ANQGSEA. With 3 bases removed from V and 4 bases from J, the gap between germline ends came to 16 bases. CDR3 protein: CSVEKTNRRYEQYF. The CDR3 DNA is TGCAGCGTTGAGAAAACCAACCGGAGATACGAGCAGTACTTC.

This clonotype has more than one count but fewer than ten. This sequence joins TRBV5-5 and TRBJ1-1; the D is unclear. CDR3 length: 16 residues. Germline CDR1 SGHKS, CDR2 YYEKEE (reference sequence). V dropped 0 bases and J dropped 0 bases, with 12 bases sitting between them. The CDR3, as DNA: TGTGCCAGCAGCTTGGGTGCAGCAAACATGAACACTGAAGCTTTCTTT. Translated: CASSLGAANMNTEAFF. The full variable domain, its missing parts supplied by reference TRBV5-5 and TRBJ1-1, is DAGVTQSPTHLIKTRGQQVTLRCSPISGHKSVSWYQQVLGQGPQFIFQYYEKEERGRGNFPDRFSARQFPNYSSELNVNALLLGDSALYLCASSLGAANMNTEAFFGQGTRLTVV.

The chain recombines TRBV7-9 with TRBJ2-3; D gene unclear. CDR1 and CDR2 (germline): SEHNR, FQNEAQ (reference sequence). With 2 bases removed from V and 4 bases from J, the gap between germline ends came to 13 bases. The CDR3 is 15 residues long. The CDR3 DNA is TGTGCCAGCAGCTTAAGTAGGGCCGCTCCAGATACGCAGTATTTT. Its translation: CASSLSRAAPDTQYF.

The chain couples TRBV7-2 to TRBJ2-5, with 9 bases lining up with TRBD2. Trimming removed 1 base from V and 1 base from J; junction bases left unmatched: 7. The CDR3 contains 17 residues. Germline CDR1 SGHTA, CDR2 FQGNSA. The CDR3 DNA reads TGTGCCAGCAGCTTAGTCTCTAGCGGGAAGGGCCAAGAGACCCAGTACTTC. It codes for CASSLVSSGKGQETQYF.

In the case of this clonotype: A much larger clone lies a single base off, so this may be a read error. This chain uses TRBV29-1 with TRBJ2-5; a weak D match, TRBD2 (6 bases). The ends were cut back, 8 bases at V and 5 bases at J, with 12 bases in the middle. From germline, CDR1 is SQVTM and CDR2 ANQGSEA. The CDR3 is made up of 11 amino acids. The CDR3 sequence: CSTLARETQYF. CDR3 coding DNA: TGCAGCACGCTAGCGCGCGAGACCCAGTACTTC.

This sequence joins TRBV28 and TRBJ2-7; 7 bases fit TRBD1. In germline, CDR1 is MDHEN, CDR2 SYDVKM. The CDR3 runs to 14 residues. J gave up 4 bases and V 5 bases, and 8 bases lay outside the gene matches. The CDR3 DNA follows: TGTGCCAGCAGTCTACAGGGGATGCGATACGAGCAGTACTTC. Amino acid sequence: CASSLQGMRYEQYF.

The rearrangement uses TRBV28 and TRBJ2-3, with TRBD2 matching over 7 bases. The CDR3 contains 17 residues. CDR1 and CDR2 from the germline V gene are MDHEN and SYDVKM. The V gene end was trimmed by 7 bases and the J gene end by 5 bases; junction bases not matched to a gene: 18. CDR3 coding DNA: TGTGCCAGCATCCCGGGAGGTGCGGGATATCGAATAGATACGCAGTATTTT. Translated: CASIPGGAGYRIDTQYF.

This clonotype turned up a few times. The J gene is TRBJ2-3, the V gene TRBV20-1; 11 nucleotides align to TRBD2. Trimming cost V 0 bases and J 8 bases; bases outside gene matches: 10. Germline CDR1 and CDR2: DFQATT and SNEGSKA (reference sequence). This CDR3 is 16 amino acids long. This chain's CDR3 is CSARDSVAGGPGTQYF. The CDR3 DNA is TGCAGTGCTAGAGATTCGGTAGCGGGAGGGCCGGGTACGCAGTATTTT.

There are a few counts of this clonotype. This chain uses TRBV28 with TRBJ2-5; the D is unclear. Matching the DNA end better, TRBJ2-1 makes the J call doubtful. Germline V gene data show CDR1 as MDHEN and CDR2 as SYDVKM. The CDR3 covers 14 residues. CDR3 protein: CASSPRLVLNEQFF. The CDR3 bases are TGTGCCAGCAGCCCACGGCTAGTTCTCAATGAGCAGTTCTTC.